The clone carrying this T cell receptor (beta chain) was counted between two and nine times. The CDR3 covers 16 residues. Looked up from germline, CDR1 is SEHNR and CDR2 is FQNEAQ (reference sequence). This specimen belongs to a study of blood T cells in healthy people across ages. Sample-barcoded 5' priming and a J-beta primer mix drove a second PCR of about 6 to 11 cycles. Each CDR3 protein gets one entry after TCRdb re-called the 5' RACE reads with MiXCR. Of 1.8 million or so distinct CDR3 sequences listed, roughly 43% are singletons. The TCR was taken from a human donor in good health. The J gene is TRBJ2-7, the V gene TRBV7-9; 7 bases line up with TRBD1. Near its end, the DNA agrees better with TRBJ2-5, so the J call may be wrong. Sequencing input: blood. The CDR3 protein is CASSPLQGPFWETQYF. DNA for the CDR3: TGTGCCAGCAGCCCACTACAGGGGCCGTTCTGGGAGACCCAGTACTTC.